Following are 21 T cell receptor beta chains from one sample sequenced in a study of T cells in women clearing cervical HPV infection. TCRdb keeps only in-frame clones here, not all; method: immunoSEQ multiplex PCR. The sample data list approximately 40,000 clones. Material: blood buffy coat. All receptors derive from a woman between 18 and 70 years old with a cervical HPV16 infection that either progressed to CIN3+ or cleared (not recorded which).

A note on this clone: Read sequence stops 3 residues before the CDR3 end, and the germline J gene provides the missing end. The chain employs TRBV5-1 and TRBJ2-1; 7 nucleotides agree with TRBD1. The CDR3 sequence is 16 residues long. Per germline, CDR1 SGHRS and CDR2 YFSETQ. Losses at the gene ends were 0 bases for V and 2 bases for J; bases not matched to a gene: 5. The CDR3 DNA, read in part, is TGCGCCAGCAGCTTGGGAGTTGGGACAGCCTACAATGAG. Its protein product is CASSLGVGTAYNE. The whole CDR3 sequence reads CASSLGVGTAYNEQFF.

As for this clone: The read gets to within 3 residues of the CDR3 end, and the germline J gene fills in the rest. The chain recombines TRBV14 with TRBJ2-1; 14 nucleotides match TRBD2. V shed 4 bases and J 0 bases; nucleotides not matched to a gene: 8. Looked up from germline, CDR1 is SGHDN and CDR2 is FVKESK. The CDR3 has 19 amino acids. The sequenced CDR3 bases are TGTGCCAGCAGCCTCGGACTAGCGGGGGGACTAAGCTCCTACAATGAG. Translation gives CASSLGLAGGLSSYNE. The whole CDR3 region reads CASSLGLAGGLSSYNEQFF.

For this clone: The read gets to within 3 residues of the CDR3 end, and the germline J gene fills in the rest. The V and J genes are TRBV20-1 and TRBJ2-1, with TRBD2 identical over 7 bases. V lost 0 bases to trimming and J lost 7 bases; unmatched junction nucleotides: 12. This CDR3 is built from 16 residues. Germline V gene lookup returns CDR1 DFQATT and CDR2 SNEGSKA (reference sequence). CDR3 sequence: CSARDALWPAGNEQFF. The DNA read from the CDR3 is TGCAGTGCTAGAGATGCCCTTTGGCCAGCGGGGAATGAG.

Regarding this clone: The read gets to within 3 residues of the CDR3 end, and the germline J gene fills in the rest. This chain links TRBV30 with TRBJ1-1, with D unclear. The CDR3 covers 15 residues. Germline V CDR1 and CDR2: GTSNPN, SVGIG (reference sequence). Trimming stripped 4 bases from V and 0 bases from J, with 15 bases between. CDR3 residues: CAWIQAEFMNTEAFF. The CDR3 bases that were read are TGTGCCTGGATCCAGGCAGAGTTTATGAACACTGAA. Complete variable domain (other parts from reference TRBV30 and TRBJ1-1): SQTIHQWPATLVQPVGSPLSLECTVEGTSNPNLYWYRQAAGRGLQLLFYSVGIGQISSEVPQNLSASRPQDRQFILSSKKLLLSDSGFYLCAWIQAEFMNTEAFFGQGTRLTVV.

Comments on this clone: One junction end disagrees with the germline gene, perhaps due to a read error. The CDR3 end is not reached by the read, which stops 3 residues before it; the germline J gene fills it in. The chain joins TRBV5-1 to TRBJ2-3; no firm D call. Per the germline V gene, CDR1 is SGHRS and CDR2 is YFSETQ. CDR3 length: 12 amino acids. The chain's CDR3 is CDSSYTGDTQYF. The covered CDR3 bases are TGCGACAGCAGCTACACCGGGGATACG.

In the case of this clone: With the read ending 3 residues before the CDR3 end, the germline J gene is used to fill in that end. The chain employs TRBV10-3 and TRBJ1-1; TRBD1 matches at 10 bases. The germline V gene encodes CDR1 ENHRY and CDR2 SYGVKD. This CDR3 is 14 amino acids long. Germline trimming cut 6 bases from V and 1 base from J; bases unmatched to any gene: 2. The chain's CDR3 is CAIRGQGTNTEAFF. CDR3 DNA, as far as it was read: TGTGCCATCAGGGGACAGGGGACGAACACTGAA.

Comment on this clone: Read sequence stops 3 residues before the CDR3 end, and the germline J gene provides the missing end. This chain uses TRBV19 with TRBJ2-7, with D unresolved. The germline V gene has CDR1 LNHDA and CDR2 SQIVND (reference sequence). Trimming took 4 bases from V and 6 from J, leaving 7 bases between them. The CDR3 runs to 11 residues. The DNA read from the CDR3 is TGTGCCAGTAGTAGTTCGGGCGAG. This gives the protein CASSSSGE. The entire CDR3 protein reads CASSSSGEQYF.

Concerning this clone: The read ends 3 residues before the CDR3 terminus; that terminus is restored from the germline J gene. The gene calls are TRBV19 and TRBJ2-4; the match to TRBD2 covers 12 bases. V lost 3 bases to trimming and J lost 0 bases; unmatched junction nucleotides: 18. Germline V gene lookup returns CDR1 LNHDA and CDR2 SQIVND (reference sequence). This CDR3 has 22 amino acids. The sequenced part of the CDR3 DNA is TGTGCCAGTAGTATTACTAGCGGGGGGCCCGGAAAGCTAGACCTAGCCAAAAACATT. Translated, it gives CASSITSGGPGKLDLAKNI. The CDR3 as a whole reads CASSITSGGPGKLDLAKNIQYF.

With regard to this clone: The read finishes 3 residues shy of the CDR3 end, and the germline J gene is used to complete it. This sequence joins TRBV10-3 and TRBJ2-1; 10 nucleotides line up with TRBD2. The length of the CDR3 is 15 residues. From germline, CDR1 is ENHRY and CDR2 SYGVKD. The V gene end was trimmed by 2 bases and the J gene end by 9 bases; junction bases not matched to a gene: 7. The CDR3 bases that were read are TGTGCCATCAGTGAGAACAGCGGGGGGGCCAGTGAG. It codes for CAISENSGGASE. The whole CDR3 protein is CAISENSGGASEQFF.

Incomplete CDR3 DNA: TGTGCCAGCAAGGCAGGGAACTACGAG. It yields the protein CASKAGNYE. The entire CDR3 protein is CASKAGNYEQYF. V and J are TRBV2 and TRBJ2-7, with D perhaps TRBD1 (5 bases). The read falls 3 residues short of the CDR3 end, and the missing part is taken from the germline J gene. V dropped 7 bases and J dropped 3 bases, with 10 bases sitting between them. The CDR3 runs 12 residues. The germline CDR1 and CDR2 sequences are SNHLY and FYNNEI.

Regarding this clone: Coverage ceases 3 residues before the CDR3 finishes, and the germline J gene fills in the end. The V and J genes are TRBV5-6 and TRBJ1-5; no firm D call. This CDR3 spans 15 amino acids. Trimming stripped 0 bases from V and 4 bases from J, with 11 bases between. CDR1 is SGHDT and CDR2 is YYEEEE in the germline V gene. CDR3 bases read: TGTGCCAGCAGCTTGGCCCCGGGGAGGAATCAGCCC. Encoded protein: CASSLAPGRNQP. In full, the CDR3 reads CASSLAPGRNQPQHF.

To note about this clone: The read ends 3 residues shy of where the CDR3 ends; the end is completed using the germline J gene. The V and J genes are TRBV2 and TRBJ2-3; possibly TRBD2 for D (5 bases). The ends were cut back, 3 bases at V and 0 bases at J, with 13 bases in the middle. Per the germline V gene, CDR1 is SNHLY and CDR2 is FYNNEI. This CDR3 has 16 residues. The sequenced CDR3 bases are TGTGCCAGCAGTGAGCCTGGTAGGACTAGCACAGATACG. As protein: CASSEPGRTSTDT. The full CDR3 protein is CASSEPGRTSTDTQYF. The variable domain in full, completed from reference TRBV2 and TRBJ2-3, reads EPEVTQTPSHQVTQMGQEVILRCVPISNHLYFYWYRQILGQKVEFLVSFYNNEISEKSEIFDDQFSVERPDGSNFTLKIRSTKLEDSAMYFCASSEPGRTSTDTQYFGPGTRLTVL.

A remark on this clone: The read ends 3 residues before the CDR3 terminus; that terminus is restored from the germline J gene. This chain connects TRBV6-2 or TRBV6-3 to TRBJ2-1, with 8 bases aligning to TRBD1. The CDR3 runs to 13 residues. CDR1 and CDR2 from the germline V gene are MNHEY and SVGEGT. Trimming at V came to 8 bases and at J to 5 bases, leaving 5 bases not matched to a gene. The CDR3 here is CASWTGRNNEQFF. CDR3 DNA (partial): TGTGCCAGCTGGACAGGGCGGAACAATGAG.

As to this clone: The read gets to within 3 residues of the CDR3 end, and the germline J gene fills in the rest. The chain couples TRBV19 to TRBJ1-5; 10 bases align to TRBD1. The germline gives CDR1 LNHDA, CDR2 SQIVND (reference sequence). This CDR3 comprises 15 residues. J lost 1 base, V lost 5 bases, and 2 bases had no gene match. CDR3 protein: CASSWDRGSNQPQHF. CDR3 bases read: TGTGCCAGTAGTTGGGACAGGGGAAGCAATCAGCCC.

Regarding this clone: Read sequence stops 3 residues before the CDR3 end, and the germline J gene provides the missing end. This chain links TRBV2 with TRBJ1-6; 8 bases match TRBD1. V lost 9 bases and J lost 7; bases outside the gene matches: 8. The CDR3 spans 14 residues. Germline assignment: CDR1 SNHLY and CDR2 FYNNEI. The sequenced CDR3 bases are TGTGCCAGTTACCCGGGACAGGTGAATTCACCC. Protein: CASYPGQVNSP. The full CDR3 is CASYPGQVNSPLHF.

With regard to this clone: Read sequence stops 3 residues before the CDR3 end, and the germline J gene provides the missing end. The gene calls are TRBV6-1 and TRBJ1-1; D gene unclear. The V end lost 1 base, the J end lost 1 base, and 13 bases lay between the germline ends. Germline V CDR1 and CDR2: MNHNS, SASEGT. CDR3 length: 16 residues. The CDR3 loop reads CASSEGEEGWNTEAFF. CDR3 bases read: TGTGCCAGCAGTGAAGGAGAGGAGGGTTGGAACACTGAA.

A word on this clone: Read data end 3 residues before the CDR3 end; the end is taken from the germline J gene. The gene calls are TRBV5-1 and TRBJ2-7; 9 positions match TRBD1. The CDR3 has 14 residues. Trimming at V came to 4 bases and at J to 4 bases, leaving 6 bases not matched to a gene. CDR1 is SGHRS and CDR2 is YFSETQ in the germline V gene. CDR3: CASSADRGVYEQYF. The CDR3 DNA, read in part, is TGCGCCAGCAGCGCGGACAGGGGAGTTTACGAG.

A word on this clone: The read ends 3 residues shy of where the CDR3 ends; the end is completed using the germline J gene. The chain combines TRBV2 with TRBJ2-3; the match to TRBD2 covers 9 bases. Trimming removed 6 bases from V and 5 bases from J; junction bases left unmatched: 18. Germline V lookup: CDR1 SNHLY, CDR2 FYNNEI. CDR3 length equals 18 residues. The CDR3 sequence is CASSNQNHLAGPGDTQYF. The sequenced CDR3 bases are TGTGCCAGCAGCAATCAAAATCATCTAGCGGGGCCCGGAGATACG.

Turning to this clone: The CDR3 goes on 3 residues after the read ends, and that part is filled in from the germline J gene. The chain recombines TRBV7-3 with TRBJ2-7; 9 bases fit TRBD1. Germline assignment: CDR1 SGHTA and CDR2 FQGTGA. This CDR3 spans 14 amino acids. V shed 5 bases, J shed 5 bases, and the junction held 7 bases outside the gene matches. The CDR3 DNA, read in part, is TGTGCCAGCAGCCGCGGGACAGGGAACCACGAG. Amino acid sequence: CASSRGTGNHE. In full, the CDR3 is CASSRGTGNHEQYF.

On this clone: The sequence runs out 3 residues before the end of the CDR3; the remainder is reconstructed from the germline J gene. The chain joins TRBV7-9 to TRBJ1-2; no clear D. The germline V gene has CDR1 SEHNR and CDR2 FQNEAQ (reference sequence). The CDR3 is 15 amino acids. Trimming removed 5 bases from V and 0 bases from J, with 13 bases in between. The covered CDR3 bases are TGTGCCAGCAGCCCACTTACCCCGCCTAACTATGGC. It specifies CASSPLTPPNYG. The complete CDR3 protein is CASSPLTPPNYGYTF.

Note on this clone: The read terminates 3 residues ahead of where the CDR3 ends, so the germline J gene completes it. The chain uses TRBV29-1 and TRBJ1-5; TRBD1 is a possible D gene (5 bases). CDR1 SQVTM and CDR2 ANQGSEA come from the germline V gene. CDR3 length: 13 residues. The V end was cut by 5 bases, the J end by 7 bases, with 15 bases between. The CDR3: CSVTTGLGQPQHF. The sequenced part of the CDR3 DNA is TGCAGCGTTACTACAGGTCTCGGGCAGCCC.